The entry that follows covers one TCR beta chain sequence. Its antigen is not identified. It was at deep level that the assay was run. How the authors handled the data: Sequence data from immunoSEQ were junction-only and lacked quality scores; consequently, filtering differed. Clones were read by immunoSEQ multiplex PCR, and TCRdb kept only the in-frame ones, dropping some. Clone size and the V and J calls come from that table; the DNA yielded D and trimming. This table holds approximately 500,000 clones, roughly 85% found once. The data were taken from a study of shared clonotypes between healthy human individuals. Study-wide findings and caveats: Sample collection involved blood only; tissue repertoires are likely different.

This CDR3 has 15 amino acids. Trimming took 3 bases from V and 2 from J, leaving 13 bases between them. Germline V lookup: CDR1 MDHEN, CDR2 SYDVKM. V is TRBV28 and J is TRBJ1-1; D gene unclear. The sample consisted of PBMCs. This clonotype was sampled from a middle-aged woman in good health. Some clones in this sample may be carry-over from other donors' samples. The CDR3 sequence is CASSLRHRANTEAFF. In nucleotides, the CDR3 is TGTGCCAGCAGTTTGCGTCACAGAGCTAACACTGAAGCTTTCTTT.